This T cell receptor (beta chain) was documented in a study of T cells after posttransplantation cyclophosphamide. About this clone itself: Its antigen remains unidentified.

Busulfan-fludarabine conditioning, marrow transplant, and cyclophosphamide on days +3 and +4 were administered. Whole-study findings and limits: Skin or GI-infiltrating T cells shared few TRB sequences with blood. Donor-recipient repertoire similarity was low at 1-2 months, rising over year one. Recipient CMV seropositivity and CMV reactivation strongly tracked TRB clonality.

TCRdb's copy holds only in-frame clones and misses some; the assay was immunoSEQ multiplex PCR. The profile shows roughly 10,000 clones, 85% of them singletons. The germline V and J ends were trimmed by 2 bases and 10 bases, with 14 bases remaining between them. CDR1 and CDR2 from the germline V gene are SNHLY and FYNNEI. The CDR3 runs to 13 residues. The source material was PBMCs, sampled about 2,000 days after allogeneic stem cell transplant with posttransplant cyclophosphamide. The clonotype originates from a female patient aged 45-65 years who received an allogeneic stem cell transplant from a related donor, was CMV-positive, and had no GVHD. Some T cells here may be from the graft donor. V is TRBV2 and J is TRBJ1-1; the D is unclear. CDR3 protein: CASSESLQVVAFF. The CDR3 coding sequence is TGTGCCAGCAGTGAATCCCTCCAGGTGGTAGCTTTCTTT.